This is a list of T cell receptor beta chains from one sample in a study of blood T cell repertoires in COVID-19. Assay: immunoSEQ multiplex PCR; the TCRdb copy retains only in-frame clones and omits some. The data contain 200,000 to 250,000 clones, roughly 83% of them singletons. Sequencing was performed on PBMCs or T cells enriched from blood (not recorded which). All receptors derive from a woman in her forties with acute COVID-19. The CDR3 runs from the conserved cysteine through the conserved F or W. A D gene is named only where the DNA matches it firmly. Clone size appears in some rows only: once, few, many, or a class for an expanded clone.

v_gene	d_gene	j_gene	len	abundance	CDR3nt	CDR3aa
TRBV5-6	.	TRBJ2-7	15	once	TGTGCCAGCAGCTTCAGTGGGGAGCCCCTCTACGAGCAGTACTTC	CASSFSGEPLYEQYF
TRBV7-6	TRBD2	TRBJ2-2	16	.	TGTGCCAGCAGCTTCCTAGCGGGGGGGCCTGACGGGGAGCTGTTTTTT	CASSFLAGGPDGELFF
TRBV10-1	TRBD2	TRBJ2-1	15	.	TGCGCCAGCAGTGAAGGGGAGCGGGATGGTGGTGAGCAGTTCTTC	CASSEGERDGGEQFF
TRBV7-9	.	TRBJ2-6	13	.	TGTGCCAGCAGCCTCAGGGGTTTGGACGTCCTGACTTTC	CASSLRGLDVLTF
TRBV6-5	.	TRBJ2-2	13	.	TGTGCCAGCAGGAATAGGGGTTACGGGGAGCTGTTTTTT	CASRNRGYGELFF
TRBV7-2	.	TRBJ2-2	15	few	TGTGCCAGCAGCTCGGGACTTACGAACACCGGGGAGCTGTTTTTT	CASSSGLTNTGELFF
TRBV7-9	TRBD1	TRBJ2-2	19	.	TGTGCCAGCAGCCACGCCCGGGACAGGGGGGTTGTGGGCACCGGGGAGCTGTTTTTT	CASSHARDRGVVGTGELFF
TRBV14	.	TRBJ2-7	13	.	TGTGCCAGCAGCCAAGCAGGCACCTACGAGCAGTACTTC	CASSQAGTYEQYF
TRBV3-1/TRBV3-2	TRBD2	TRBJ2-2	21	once	TGTGCCAGCAGCCAAGATCCATGGACTAGCAGGACAGAGGAGAACACCGGGGAGCTGTTTTTT	CASSQDPWTSRTEENTGELFF
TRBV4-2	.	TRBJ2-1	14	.	TGTGCCAGCAGCTTACGGGAACGGGACAATGAGCAGTTCTTC	CASSLRERDNEQFF
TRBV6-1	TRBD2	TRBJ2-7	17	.	TGTGCCAGCAGTGAAGCTCTCCGACTAGCGGGGGGTACCGAGCAGTACTTC	CASSEALRLAGGTEQYF
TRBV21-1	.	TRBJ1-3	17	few	TGTGCCAGCAGCAAAAAGGTCGACAGGGGTTCTGGAAACACCATATATTTT	CASSKKVDRGSGNTIYF
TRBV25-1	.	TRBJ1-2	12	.	TGTGCCAGCATGAGGACCGCGGGGGGCTACACCTTC	CASMRTAGGYTF
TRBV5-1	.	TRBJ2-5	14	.	TGCGCCAGCAGCTTTACTAGTTCCAGAGAGACCCAGTACTTC	CASSFTSSRETQYF
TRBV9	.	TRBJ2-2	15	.	TGTGCCAGCAGCGTAGCAGGGGTTAACACCGGGGAGCTGTTTTTT	CASSVAGVNTGELFF
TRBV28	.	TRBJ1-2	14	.	TGTGCCAGCACGCCAGGTTGGGACACCTATGGCTACACCTTC	CASTPGWDTYGYTF
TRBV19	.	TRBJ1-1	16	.	TGTGCCAGTAAAACTGACGCGGGTTGGCAGAACACTGAAGCTTTCTTT	CASKTDAGWQNTEAFF
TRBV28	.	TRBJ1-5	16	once	TGTGCCAGCAGTTACCTCCAGGGCATGGGCAATCAGCCCCAGCATTTT	CASSYLQGMGNQPQHF
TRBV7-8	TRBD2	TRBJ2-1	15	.	TGTGCCAGCAGCTTATGGTCGCGGGAGGGGAATGAGCAGTTCTTC	CASSLWSREGNEQFF
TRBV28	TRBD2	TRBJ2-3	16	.	TGTGCCAGCAGCGGGACTAGCGGGAGTTTCGCAGATACGCAGTATTTT	CASSGTSGSFADTQYF
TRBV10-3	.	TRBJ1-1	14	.	TGTGCCATCAGGGTGTGGGGGCAGAACACTGAAGCTTTCTTT	CAIRVWGQNTEAFF
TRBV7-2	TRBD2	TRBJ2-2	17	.	TGTGCCAGCAGCAGCCCAGCGGGAGGGCCGGGCACCGGGGAGCTGTTTTTT	CASSSPAGGPGTGELFF
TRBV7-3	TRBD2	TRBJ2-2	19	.	TGTGCCAGCAGCTTACTAGCGGCTACACTCCTTAGGGGCACCGGGGAGCTGTTTTTT	CASSLLAATLLRGTGELFF
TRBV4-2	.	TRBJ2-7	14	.	TGTGCCAGCAGCCTGGGCCTTTTTTTATACGAGCAGTACTTC	CASSLGLFLYEQYF
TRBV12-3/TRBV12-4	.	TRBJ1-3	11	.	TGTGCCAGCAGTTTGTCTTTCGCCATATATTTT	CASSLSFAIYF
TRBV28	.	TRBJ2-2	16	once	TGTGCCAGCAGTCCCTCATGGCGGTCGAACACCGGGGAGCTGTTTTTT	CASSPSWRSNTGELFF
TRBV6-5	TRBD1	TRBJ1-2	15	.	TGTGCCAGCAGCCCGGGACAGCACCTTTCCTATGGCTACACCTTC	CASSPGQHLSYGYTF
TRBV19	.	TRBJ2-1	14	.	TGTGCCAGTAGTATAGTACCGGGGTCAAATGAGCAGTTCTTC	CASSIVPGSNEQFF
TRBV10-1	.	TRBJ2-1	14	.	TGCGCCAGCTCCGATGGAGGGCCCTACAATGAGCAGTTCTTC	CASSDGGPYNEQFF